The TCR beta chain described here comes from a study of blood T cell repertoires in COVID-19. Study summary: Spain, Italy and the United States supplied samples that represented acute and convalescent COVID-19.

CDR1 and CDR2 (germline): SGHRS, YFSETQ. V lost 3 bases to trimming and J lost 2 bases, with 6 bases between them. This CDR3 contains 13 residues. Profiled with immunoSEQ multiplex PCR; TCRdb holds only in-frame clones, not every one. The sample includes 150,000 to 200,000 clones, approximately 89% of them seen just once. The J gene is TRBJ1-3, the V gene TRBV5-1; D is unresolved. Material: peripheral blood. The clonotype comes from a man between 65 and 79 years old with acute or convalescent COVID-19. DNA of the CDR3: TGCGCCAGCAGCTCGGTACCTGGAAACACCATATATTTT. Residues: CASSSVPGNTIYF.